One sample yielded the 20 T cell receptor beta chains listed below, sequenced in a study of control samples from healthy donors and cancer patients. Generated by immunoSEQ multiplex PCR, the TCRdb table keeps only in-frame clones and is missing some. The data show around 180,000 clones, about 86% seen once. Sequencing was performed on blood. The origin of the receptors is a woman younger than 45 in good health.

For the CDR3, the DNA is TGCGCCAGCAGCTTGGCTGGAGGTCGAGACGAGCAGTACTTC. Protein sequence: CASSLAGGRDEQYF. V usage is TRBV5-1 and J usage is TRBJ2-7; TRBD2 might be the D (5 bases). Germline V gene sequence: CDR1 SGHRS, CDR2 YFSETQ. The CDR3 length is 14 residues. The V and J ends lost 0 bases and 5 bases respectively, with 12 bases between them. Full variable domain (missing parts from reference TRBV5-1 and TRBJ2-7): KAGVTQTPRYLIKTRGQQVTLSCSPISGHRSVSWYQQTPGQGLQFLFEYFSETQRNKGNFPGRFSGRQFSNSRSEMNVSTLELGDSALYLCASSLAGGRDEQYFGPGTRLTVT.

The table lists this clone with a count of one. This rearrangement joins TRBV28 to TRBJ2-5, with 7 bases identical to TRBD1. The CDR3 runs 14 residues. V was clipped by 6 bases and J by 3 bases; unmatched bases: 7. Germline CDR1 MDHEN, CDR2 SYDVKM. CDR3 coding DNA: TGTGCCAGCAGCACCGGGACAGAAAAAGAGACCCAGTACTTC. It codes for CASSTGTEKETQYF.

This clone was seen only once. V usage is TRBV28 and J usage is TRBJ2-7; a weak D match, TRBD1 (5 bases). The CDR3 totals 16 residues. CDR1 and CDR2 (germline): MDHEN, SYDVKM. Trimming left V 6 bases short and J 3 bases short, with 21 bases between. CDR3 in amino acids: CASSFFGQGKIYEQYF. The CDR3 DNA follows: TGTGCCAGCAGCTTCTTCGGGCAGGGTAAAATCTACGAGCAGTACTTC.

The chain couples TRBV5-1 to TRBJ2-2; a possible D gene is TRBD2 (5 bases). V was clipped by 0 bases and J by 3 bases, with 12 bases between them. Per the germline V gene, CDR1 is SGHRS and CDR2 is YFSETQ. This CDR3 region has 16 residues. CDR3 region: CASSLAGGLDTGELFF. The CDR3 DNA sequence: TGCGCCAGCAGCTTGGCCGGCGGGCTGGACACCGGGGAGCTGTTTTTT.

CDR3 sequence: CASTSQGSGYTF. DNA for the CDR3: TGTGCCAGCACCTCCCAGGGAAGTGGCTACACCTTC. This chain joins TRBV27 and TRBJ1-2; D may be TRBD1 (5 bases). Between the trimmed V and J ends, which lost 7 bases and 7 bases, there was a span of 13 bases. CDR1 and CDR2 from the germline V gene are MNHEY and SMNVEV (reference sequence). The CDR3 has 12 amino acids.

This chain joins TRBV30 and TRBJ1-2; D not resolved. V was shortened by 2 bases and J by 3 bases, with 10 bases between the two germline ends. This CDR3 has 13 residues. Germline CDR1 is GTSNPN and CDR2 is SVGIG (reference sequence). The CDR3 reads CAWSKSLDYGYTF. The CDR3 DNA sequence: TGTGCCTGGAGTAAATCTCTGGACTATGGCTACACCTTC.

The CDR3 DNA sequence: TGTGCCAGCAGTGAATATGCAGGGGAGTACAATGAGCAGTTCTTC. Translating gives CASSEYAGEYNEQFF. The V gene is TRBV25-1, the J gene TRBJ2-1, with D possibly TRBD1 on 6 matching bases. V lost 0 bases and J 4 bases, leaving 10 bases between the germline ends. The CDR3 has 15 amino acids. From germline, CDR1 is MGHDK and CDR2 SYGVNS.

This chain uses TRBV7-8 with TRBJ2-7; either TRBD1 or TRBD2 may supply D (5 bases each). The length of the CDR3 is 14 residues. CDR1 SGHVS and CDR2 FQNEAQ come from the germline V gene. Trimming took 1 base from V and 3 from J, leaving 10 bases between them. For the CDR3, the DNA is TGTGCCAGCAGCTTAGGGGACGGCTACTACGAGCAGTACTTC. This encodes CASSLGDGYYEQYF. The full variable domain, with the rest looked up from reference TRBV7-8 and TRBJ2-7, is GAGVSQSPRYKVAKRGQDVALRCDPISGHVSLFWYQQALGQGPEFLTYFQNEAQLDKSGLPSDRFFAERPEGSVSTLKIQRTQQEDSAVYLCASSLGDGYYEQYFGPGTRLTVT.

The chain is built from TRBV5-4 and TRBJ2-1; D perhaps matches TRBD1 (6 bases). In germline, CDR1 is SGHNT, CDR2 YYREEE (reference sequence). CDR3 size: 12 residues. The germline V and J ends were trimmed by 5 bases and 9 bases, with 12 bases remaining between them. The CDR3 here is CASRSPDSEQFF. The CDR3 coding sequence is TGTGCCAGCAGGTCCCCGGACAGTGAGCAGTTCTTC.

The rearrangement links TRBV7-2 to TRBJ2-1, with 12 positions matching TRBD2. The V gene end was trimmed by 1 base and the J gene end by 10 bases; junction bases not matched to a gene: 5. This CDR3 has 15 residues. Per germline, CDR1 SGHTA and CDR2 FQGNSA. The CDR3 coding sequence is TGTGCCAGCAGCTTAGTTTCTAGCGGGGGGGCCGAGCAGTTCTTC. The encoded protein is CASSLVSSGGAEQFF.

This rearrangement joins TRBV7-2 to TRBJ1-3, with D hard to call. Germline lookup yields CDR1 SGHTA and CDR2 FQGNSA. Trimming left V 1 base short and J 3 bases short, with 10 bases between. This CDR3 spans 15 amino acids. The CDR3 protein is CASSLVRFGGNTIYF. In nucleotides, the CDR3 is TGTGCCAGCAGCTTAGTTCGTTTCGGTGGAAACACCATATATTTT. Together with reference TRBV7-2 and TRBJ1-3, the CDR3 gives the full variable domain: GAGVSQSPSNKVTEKGKDVELRCDPISGHTALYWYRQSLGQGLEFLIYFQGNSAPDKSGLPSDRFSAERTGGSVSTLTIQRTQQEDSAVYLCASSLVRFGGNTIYFGEGSWLTVV.

Remarks on this clone: The identical CDR3 is also encoded by other nucleotide sequences in the sample. The rearrangement links TRBV29-1 to TRBJ1-5, with TRBD1 matching 10 bases. Germline V gives CDR1 SQVTM, CDR2 ANQGSEA. V shed 4 bases and J 5 bases; nucleotides not matched to a gene: 2. The CDR3 is 13 amino acids. CDR3 sequence: CSVGDRGDQPQHF. The CDR3 DNA reads TGCAGCGTTGGGGACAGGGGCGATCAGCCCCAGCATTTT.

The chain joins TRBV29-1 to TRBJ1-1, with D hard to call. V was trimmed by 6 bases and J by 1 base, leaving 9 bases between them. The germline gives CDR1 SQVTM, CDR2 ANQGSEA. This CDR3 has 12 amino acids. For the CDR3, the DNA is TGCAGCGTAGGTAGGTCGAACACTGAAGCTTTCTTT. Translation gives CSVGRSNTEAFF.

The chain carries TRBV3-1 (or the pseudogene TRBV3-2) and TRBJ2-7; TRBD1 matches 8 bases. The CDR3 is 13 residues long. Germline CDR1 and CDR2: LGHDT and YNNKEL (reference sequence). Trimming removed 5 bases from V and 6 bases from J; junction bases left unmatched: 6. The CDR3 loop reads CASSEDRDGEQYF. CDR3 sequence (DNA): TGTGCCAGCAGCGAGGACAGGGACGGCGAGCAGTACTTC.

J is TRBJ2-7 and V is TRBV3-1 (or the pseudogene TRBV3-2), with 11 bases aligning to TRBD1. From germline, CDR1 is LGHDT and CDR2 YNNKEL (reference sequence). This CDR3 spans 14 amino acids. V lost 4 bases, J lost 3 bases, and 2 bases stayed unmatched. This CDR3 reads CASSPGTGGYEQYF. The CDR3 bases are TGTGCCAGCAGCCCCGGGACAGGGGGCTACGAGCAGTACTTC.

This rearrangement joins TRBV28 to TRBJ2-7; 7 bases agree with TRBD1. The CDR3 contains 14 residues. V gave up 5 bases and J gave up 1 base; unmatched junction bases: 5. CDR1 is MDHEN and CDR2 is SYDVKM in the germline V gene. The CDR3 reads CASSAAQGSYEQYF. For the CDR3, the DNA is TGTGCCAGCAGTGCGGCACAGGGGTCCTACGAGCAGTACTTC.

This clone was detected once. V is TRBV2 and J is TRBJ2-5; 7 bases fit TRBD2. Trimming cost V 4 bases and J 2 bases; bases outside gene matches: 10. Germline V gives CDR1 SNHLY, CDR2 FYNNEI. This CDR3 spans 16 amino acids. CDR3: CASSVSGGAGQETQYF. In nucleotides, the CDR3 is TGTGCCAGCAGTGTGTCCGGAGGAGCGGGACAAGAGACCCAGTACTTC. Full variable domain (remainder filled in from reference TRBV2 and TRBJ2-5): EPEVTQTPSHQVTQMGQEVILRCVPISNHLYFYWYRQILGQKVEFLVSFYNNEISEKSEIFDDQFSVERPDGSNFTLKIRSTKLEDSAMYFCASSVSGGAGQETQYFGPGTRLLVL.

The chain links TRBV7-2 to TRBJ2-5, with TRBD2 matching over 10 bases. The CDR3 covers 16 residues. V lost 1 base, J lost 2 bases, and 4 bases stayed unmatched. Germline-derived CDR1 and CDR2 are SGHTA and FQGNSA. The CDR3 bases are TGTGCCAGCAGCTTAGTTTCTAGCGGGGGACAAGAGACCCAGTACTTC. This translates into CASSLVSSGGQETQYF.

This chain joins TRBV19 and TRBJ2-5; TRBD1 agrees at 9 bases. The CDR3 has 13 amino acids. The V gene's germline CDR1 is LNHDA and CDR2 SQIVND (reference sequence). V lost 6 bases to trimming and J lost 3 bases; unmatched junction nucleotides: 2. The CDR3 reads CASRQGAEETQYF. CDR3 sequence (DNA): TGTGCCAGTAGACAGGGGGCAGAAGAGACCCAGTACTTC.

This clone appeared once. The chain has TRBV12-2 and TRBJ2-7; the table's TRBD2 call for D was not verified on the DNA. TRBV12-2 is a recognized pseudogene. This CDR3 has 17 residues. CDR3 bases: TGTGCAAGTCGCCCGTACCGTTGGCCTGCGGGTCTACTCGAGCAGTACGTC. Encoded protein: CASRPYRWPAGLLEQYV.